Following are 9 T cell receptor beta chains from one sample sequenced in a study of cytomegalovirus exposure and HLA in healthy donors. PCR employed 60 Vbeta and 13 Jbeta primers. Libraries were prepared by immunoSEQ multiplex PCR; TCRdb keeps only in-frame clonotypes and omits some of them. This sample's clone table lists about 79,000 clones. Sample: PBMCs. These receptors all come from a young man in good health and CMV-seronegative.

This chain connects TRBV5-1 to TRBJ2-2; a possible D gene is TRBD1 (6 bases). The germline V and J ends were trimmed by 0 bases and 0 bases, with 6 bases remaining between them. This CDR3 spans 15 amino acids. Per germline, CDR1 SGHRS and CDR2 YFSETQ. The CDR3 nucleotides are TGCGCCAGCAGCTTGGGGACAGCGAACACCGGGGAGCTGTTTTTT. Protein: CASSLGTANTGELFF.

The CDR3 DNA reads TGTGCCAGCACCCCCAGGGGGCTTTATCTGATCGAGCAGTACTTC. This sequence encodes CASTPRGLYLIEQYF. J is TRBJ2-7 and V is TRBV28, with TRBD1 matching 8 bases. Germline CDR1 MDHEN, CDR2 SYDVKM. With V trimmed by 7 bases and J by 6 bases, 14 bases remained unmatched. The CDR3 is made up of 15 amino acids.

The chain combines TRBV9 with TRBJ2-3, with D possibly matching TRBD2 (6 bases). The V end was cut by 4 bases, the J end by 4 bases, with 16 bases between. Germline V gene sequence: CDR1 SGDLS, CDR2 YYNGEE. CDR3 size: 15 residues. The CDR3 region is CASSPVGRSSDTQYF. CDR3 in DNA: TGTGCCAGCAGCCCCGTGGGGAGGAGCTCAGATACGCAGTATTTT.

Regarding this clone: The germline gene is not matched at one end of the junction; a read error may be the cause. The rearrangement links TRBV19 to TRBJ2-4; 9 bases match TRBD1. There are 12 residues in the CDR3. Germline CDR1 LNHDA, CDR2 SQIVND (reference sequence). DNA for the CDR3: TGTGCCAGTAGTCCAACAGGGGGCCCGAACCACTTC. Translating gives CASSPTGGPNHF.

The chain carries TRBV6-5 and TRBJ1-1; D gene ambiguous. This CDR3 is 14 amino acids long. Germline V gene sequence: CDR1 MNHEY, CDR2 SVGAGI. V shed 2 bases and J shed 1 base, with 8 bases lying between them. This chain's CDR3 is CASSYVGWNTEAFF. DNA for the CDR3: TGTGCCAGCAGTTACGTCGGGTGGAACACTGAAGCTTTCTTT.

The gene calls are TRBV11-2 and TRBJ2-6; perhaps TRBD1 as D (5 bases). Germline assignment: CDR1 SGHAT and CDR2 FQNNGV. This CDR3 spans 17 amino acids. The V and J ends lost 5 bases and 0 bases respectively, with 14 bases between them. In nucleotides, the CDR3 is TGTGCCAGCAGCCCAGGGCCTTCCCTCTCTGGGGCCAACGTCCTGACTTTC. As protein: CASSPGPSLSGANVLTF. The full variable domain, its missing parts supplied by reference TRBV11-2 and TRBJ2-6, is EAGVAQSPRYKIIEKRQSVAFWCNPISGHATLYWYQQILGQGPKLLIQFQNNGVVDDSQLPKDRFSAERLKGVDSTLKIQPAKLEDSAVYLCASSPGPSLSGANVLTFGAGSRLTVL.

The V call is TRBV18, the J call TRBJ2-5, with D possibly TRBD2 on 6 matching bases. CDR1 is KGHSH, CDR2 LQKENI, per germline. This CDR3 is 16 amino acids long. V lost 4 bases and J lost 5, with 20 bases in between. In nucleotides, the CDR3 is TGTGCCAGCTCACTCCGTCTGGGAGGTCCGTCGGAGACCCAGTACTTC. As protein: CASSLRLGGPSETQYF. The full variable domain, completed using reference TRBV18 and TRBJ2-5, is NAGVMQNPRHLVRRRGQEARLRCSPMKGHSHVYWYRQLPEEGLKFMVYLQKENIIDESGMPKERFSAEFPKEGPSILRIQQVVRGDSAAYFCASSLRLGGPSETQYFGPGTRLLVL.

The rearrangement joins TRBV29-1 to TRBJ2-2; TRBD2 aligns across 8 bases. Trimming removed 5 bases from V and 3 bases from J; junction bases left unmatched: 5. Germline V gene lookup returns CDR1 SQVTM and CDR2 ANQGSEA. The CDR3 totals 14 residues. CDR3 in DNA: TGCAGCGTTTATAGCGGGACCTACACCGGGGAGCTGTTTTTT. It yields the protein CSVYSGTYTGELFF.

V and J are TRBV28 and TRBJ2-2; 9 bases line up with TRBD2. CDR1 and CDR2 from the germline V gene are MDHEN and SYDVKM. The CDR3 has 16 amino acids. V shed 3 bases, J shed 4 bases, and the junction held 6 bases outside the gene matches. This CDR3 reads CASSLGGRAGTGELFF. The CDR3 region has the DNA TGTGCCAGCAGTTTGGGCGGGAGGGCCGGCACCGGGGAGCTGTTTTTT.